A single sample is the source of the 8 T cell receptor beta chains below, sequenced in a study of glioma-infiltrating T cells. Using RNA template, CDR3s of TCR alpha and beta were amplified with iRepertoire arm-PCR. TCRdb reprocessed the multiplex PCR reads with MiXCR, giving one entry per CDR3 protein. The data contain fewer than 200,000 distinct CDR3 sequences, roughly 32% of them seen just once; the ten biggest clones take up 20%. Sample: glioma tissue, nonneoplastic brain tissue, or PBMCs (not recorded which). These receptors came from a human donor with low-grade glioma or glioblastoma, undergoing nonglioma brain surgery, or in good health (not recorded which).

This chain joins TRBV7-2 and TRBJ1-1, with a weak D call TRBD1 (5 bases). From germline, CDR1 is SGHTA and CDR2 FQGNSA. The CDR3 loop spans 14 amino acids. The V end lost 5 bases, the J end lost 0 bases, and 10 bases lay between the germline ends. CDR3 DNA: TGTGCCAGCAGCCCAGGGACGGTGAACACTGAAGCTTTCTTT. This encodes CASSPGTVNTEAFF.

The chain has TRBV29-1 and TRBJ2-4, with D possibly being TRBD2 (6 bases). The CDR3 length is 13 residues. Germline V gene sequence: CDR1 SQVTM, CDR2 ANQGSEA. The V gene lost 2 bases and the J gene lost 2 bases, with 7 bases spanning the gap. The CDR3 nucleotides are TGCAGCGTTGAACTAGCGTCCAAAAACATTCAGTACTTC. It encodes CSVELASKNIQYF.

The CDR3 DNA follows: TGTGCCAGCAGCCGCGGACTAGCGGGGGTAGATACGCAGTATTTT. This codes for CASSRGLAGVDTQYF. The chain recombines TRBV11-3 with TRBJ2-3; TRBD2 aligns across 13 bases. Germline loops: CDR1 SGHNT, CDR2 YENEEA. The CDR3 consists of 15 residues. The V and J ends lost 5 bases and 5 bases, in that order; junction bases with no gene match: 4.

DNA for the CDR3: TGTGCCAGCAGTCGACTAGAGGGCAGCTCCTACGAGCAGTACTTC. This translates into CASSRLEGSSYEQYF. V usage is TRBV6-6 and J usage is TRBJ2-7; tentative D call: TRBD2 (6 bases). Germline CDR1 and CDR2: MNHNY and SVGAGI (reference sequence). The V end lost 5 bases, the J end lost 0 bases, and 14 bases lay between the germline ends. The CDR3 runs 15 residues.

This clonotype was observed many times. Written as DNA, the CDR3 is TGTGCCAGCAGGGGGGCCCGGGACAGGGGAACCTACGAGCAGTACTTC. Encoded protein: CASRGARDRGTYEQYF. This rearrangement joins TRBV6-2 or TRBV6-3 to TRBJ2-7; 10 positions agree with TRBD1. Trimming cost V 6 bases and J 2 bases; bases outside gene matches: 10. The CDR3 runs to 16 residues. The germline CDR1 and CDR2 sequences are MNHEY and SVGEGT.

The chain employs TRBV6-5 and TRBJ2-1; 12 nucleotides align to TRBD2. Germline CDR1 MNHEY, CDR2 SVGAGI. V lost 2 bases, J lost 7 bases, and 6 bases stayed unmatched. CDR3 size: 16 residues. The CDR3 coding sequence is TGTGCCAGCAGTTACAACCTAGCGGGAGGGGTAAATGAGCAGTTCTTC. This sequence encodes CASSYNLAGGVNEQFF.

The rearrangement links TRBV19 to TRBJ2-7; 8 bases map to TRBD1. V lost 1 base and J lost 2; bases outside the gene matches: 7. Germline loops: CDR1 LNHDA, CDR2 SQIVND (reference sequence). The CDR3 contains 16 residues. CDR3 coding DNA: TGTGCCAGTAGTATAGGTCCGGACAGGGCAGCCTACGAGCAGTACTTC. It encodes CASSIGPDRAAYEQYF. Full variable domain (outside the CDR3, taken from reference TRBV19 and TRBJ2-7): DGGITQSPKYLFRKEGQNVTLSCEQNLNHDAMYWYRQDPGQGLRLIYYSQIVNDFQKGDIAEGYSVSREKKESFPLTVTSAQKNPTAFYLCASSIGPDRAAYEQYFGPGTRLTVT.

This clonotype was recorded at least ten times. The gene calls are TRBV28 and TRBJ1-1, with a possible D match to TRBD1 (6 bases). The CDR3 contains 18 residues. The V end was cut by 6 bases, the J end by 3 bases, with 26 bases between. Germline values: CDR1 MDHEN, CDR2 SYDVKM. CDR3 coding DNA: TGTGCCAGCAGCGCCAGGGGAAGGGGACGAACCAGGTACACTGAAGCTTTCTTT. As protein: CASSARGRGRTRYTEAFF.